A single sample is the source of the 14 T cell receptor beta chains below, sequenced in a study of shared clonotypes between healthy human individuals. The data were produced by immunoSEQ multiplex PCR, yet TCRdb's version contains in-frame clones alone and is incomplete. Here the sample spans around 550,000 clones, around 96% being singletons. Sequenced sample: naive CD4+ T cells sorted from blood. Subset: CD45RA+ positively selected. These receptors originate from a woman under 40 in good health.

As for this clone: Different DNA sequences within this sample yield the same CDR3. Here the CDR3 DNA reads TGTGCCACCAGCAGAGAGGACAGGGGACCCTACGAGCAGTACTTC. It encodes CATSREDRGPYEQYF. The chain employs TRBV15 and TRBJ2-7; TRBD1 matches 9 bases. V was clipped by 0 bases and J by 2 bases; unmatched bases: 2. Looked up from germline, CDR1 is LNHNV and CDR2 is YYDKDF (reference sequence). The CDR3 contains 15 residues.

The chain joins TRBV30 to TRBJ2-1; the D is unclear. Between the trimmed V and J ends, which lost 6 bases and 5 bases, there was a span of 11 bases. Germline V gene data show CDR1 as GTSNPN and CDR2 as SVGIG (reference sequence). The CDR3 has 12 amino acids. CDR3 region: CACTYENNEQFF. The CDR3 DNA follows: TGTGCCTGCACGTATGAGAACAATGAGCAGTTCTTC.

The chain uses TRBV6-5 and TRBJ1-4; D unresolved. There are 15 residues in the CDR3. Germline V gene lookup returns CDR1 MNHEY and CDR2 SVGAGI. Trimming removed 0 bases from V and 6 bases from J, with 11 bases in between. CDR3 in amino acids: CASSYSNLLDEKLFF. In nucleotides, the CDR3 is TGTGCCAGCAGTTACTCGAACCTGTTGGATGAAAAACTGTTTTTT.

In the case of this clone: A junction boundary mismatches the germline segment, possibly from a read error. The V gene is TRBV25-1, the J gene TRBJ1-5; D remains ambiguous. The CDR3 runs 13 residues. Germline CDR1 reads MGHDK; CDR2 reads SYGVNS. The CDR3 coding sequence is TGTGCCAGCAGTAAATATAGCAATCAGCCCCAGCATTTT. This gives the protein CASSKYSNQPQHF.

The chain has TRBV4-1 and TRBJ1-3; D may be TRBD1 (6 bases). V was pared by 3 bases and J by 3 bases, with 15 bases between. Germline assignment: CDR1 MGHRA and CDR2 YSYEKL. This CDR3 has 16 amino acids. CDR3: CASSQYGDIYGNTIYF. For the CDR3, the DNA is TGCGCCAGCAGCCAGTATGGGGACATTTATGGAAACACCATATATTTT.

The V gene is TRBV6-6, the J gene TRBJ2-1; TRBD2 aligns across 8 bases. The CDR3 covers 15 residues. Germline CDR1 and CDR2: MNHNY and SVGAGI (reference sequence). With V trimmed by 2 bases and J by 3 bases, 3 bases remained unmatched. The CDR3 region is CASSYRGRFYNEQFF. CDR3 bases: TGTGCCAGCAGTTACCGCGGGAGGTTCTACAATGAGCAGTTCTTC.

This clone was seen more than once but under ten times. V is TRBV19 and J is TRBJ1-2; 8 bases are a match to TRBD1. Germline trimming cut 5 bases from V and 0 bases from J; bases unmatched to any gene: 2. Germline V lookup: CDR1 LNHDA, CDR2 SQIVND (reference sequence). The CDR3 is made up of 14 amino acids. The CDR3 DNA is TGTGCCAGTAGTCGGACAGGGACTAACTATGGCTACACCTTC. Translation: CASSRTGTNYGYTF. The variable domain in full, completed from reference TRBV19 and TRBJ1-2, reads DGGITQSPKYLFRKEGQNVTLSCEQNLNHDAMYWYRQDPGQGLRLIYYSQIVNDFQKGDIAEGYSVSREKKESFPLTVTSAQKNPTAFYLCASSRTGTNYGYTFGSGTRLTVV.

This clone is a singleton in its sample. The chain recombines TRBV7-2 with TRBJ2-1, with no clear D. V lost 3 bases and J 8 bases, leaving 8 bases between the germline ends. Germline V gives CDR1 SGHTA, CDR2 FQGNSA. The CDR3 totals 12 residues. CDR3 residues: CASSFFGDEQFF. In DNA, the CDR3 is TGTGCCAGCAGCTTTTTTGGAGATGAGCAGTTCTTC.

The chain has TRBV7-2 and TRBJ2-3; no clear D gene. Trimming left V 4 bases short and J 2 bases short, with 7 bases between. Germline CDR1 SGHTA, CDR2 FQGNSA. The CDR3 extends over 13 amino acids. The CDR3 spells CASSWRNTDTQYF. DNA for the CDR3: TGTGCCAGCAGCTGGCGCAACACAGATACGCAGTATTTT.

The chain uses TRBV18 and TRBJ2-7; TRBD1 agrees at 10 bases. There are 15 residues in the CDR3. Germline V CDR1 and CDR2: KGHSH, LQKENI. V dropped 2 bases and J dropped 2; count of bases not matched to a gene: 3. The CDR3 nucleotides read TGTGCCAGCTCACCATCCGGACAGGGGGCCTACGAGCAGTACTTC. It yields the protein CASSPSGQGAYEQYF. The full variable domain, rest sourced from reference TRBV18 and TRBJ2-7, is NAGVMQNPRHLVRRRGQEARLRCSPMKGHSHVYWYRQLPEEGLKFMVYLQKENIIDESGMPKERFSAEFPKEGPSILRIQQVVRGDSAAYFCASSPSGQGAYEQYFGPGTRLTVT.

The chain joins TRBV5-8 to TRBJ1-5; D is unclear. Trimming left V 4 bases short and J 5 bases short, with 10 bases between. Germline loops: CDR1 SGHTS, CDR2 YDEGEE. The CDR3 consists of 13 residues. CDR3 in DNA: TGTGCCAGCAGCATTCAGGAGGATCAGCCCCAGCATTTT. Its translation: CASSIQEDQPQHF.

This sequence joins TRBV6-5 and TRBJ2-7; TRBD2 agrees at 7 bases. Trimming removed 6 bases from V and 5 bases from J; junction bases left unmatched: 13. The CDR3 covers 15 residues. CDR1 and CDR2 from the germline V gene are MNHEY and SVGAGI. The CDR3 protein is CASSNLADLQNEQYF. For the CDR3, the DNA is TGTGCCAGCAGCAATCTAGCGGACCTCCAGAACGAGCAGTACTTC.

CDR3: CASSLQRDGEKV. DNA for the CDR3: TGTGCCAGCAGTCTTCAACGGGACGGGGAGAAAGTC. The chain carries TRBV2 and TRBJ2-7; D tentatively fits TRBD1 or TRBD2 (5 bases each). Germline CDR1 is SNHLY and CDR2 is FYNNEI. This CDR3 spans 12 amino acids.

This sequence joins TRBV7-8 and TRBJ2-3; either TRBD1 or TRBD2 may fit D (6 bases each). Per the germline V gene, CDR1 is SGHVS and CDR2 is FQNEAQ. With 7 bases removed from V and 3 bases from J, the gap between germline ends came to 17 bases. There are 15 residues in the CDR3. CDR3 loop: CASTEGGRITDTQYF. In DNA, the CDR3 is TGTGCCAGCACCGAAGGGGGGCGGATAACAGATACGCAGTATTTT. The full variable domain, with the rest looked up from reference TRBV7-8 and TRBJ2-3, is GAGVSQSPRYKVAKRGQDVALRCDPISGHVSLFWYQQALGQGPEFLTYFQNEAQLDKSGLPSDRFFAERPEGSVSTLKIQRTQQEDSAVYLCASTEGGRITDTQYFGPGTRLTVL.